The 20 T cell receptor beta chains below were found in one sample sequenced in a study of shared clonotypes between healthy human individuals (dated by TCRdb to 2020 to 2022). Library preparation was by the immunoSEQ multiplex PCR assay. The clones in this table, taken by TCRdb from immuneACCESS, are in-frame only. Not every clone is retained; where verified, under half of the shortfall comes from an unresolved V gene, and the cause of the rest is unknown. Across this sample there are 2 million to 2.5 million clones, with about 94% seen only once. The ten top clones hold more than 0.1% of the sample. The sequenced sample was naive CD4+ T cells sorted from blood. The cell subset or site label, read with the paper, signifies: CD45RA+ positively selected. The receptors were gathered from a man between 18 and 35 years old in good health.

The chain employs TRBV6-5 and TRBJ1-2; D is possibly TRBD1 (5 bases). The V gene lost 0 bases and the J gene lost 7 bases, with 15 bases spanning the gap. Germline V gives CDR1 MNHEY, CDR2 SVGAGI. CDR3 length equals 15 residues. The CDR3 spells CASSYSILGVRGYTF. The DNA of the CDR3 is TGTGCCAGCAGTTACTCGATCTTGGGGGTACGTGGCTACACCTTC.

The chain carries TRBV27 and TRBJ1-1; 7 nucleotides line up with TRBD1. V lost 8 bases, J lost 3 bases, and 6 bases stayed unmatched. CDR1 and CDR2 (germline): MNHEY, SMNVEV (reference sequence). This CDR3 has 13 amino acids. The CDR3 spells CASGRQGHTEAFF. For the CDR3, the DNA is TGTGCCAGCGGTAGACAGGGTCACACTGAAGCTTTCTTT.

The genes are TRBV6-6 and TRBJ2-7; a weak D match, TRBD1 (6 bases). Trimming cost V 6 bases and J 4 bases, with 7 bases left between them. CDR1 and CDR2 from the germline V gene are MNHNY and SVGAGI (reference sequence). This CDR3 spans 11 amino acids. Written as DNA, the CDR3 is TGTGCCAGCAGAGGGGGTTACGAGCAGTACTTC. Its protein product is CASRGGYEQYF.

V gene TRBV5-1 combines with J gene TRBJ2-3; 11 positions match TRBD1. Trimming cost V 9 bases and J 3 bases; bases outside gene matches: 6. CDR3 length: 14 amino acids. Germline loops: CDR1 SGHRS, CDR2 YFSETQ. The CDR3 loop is CATVRDRGTDTQYF. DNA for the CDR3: TGCGCCACCGTCCGGGACAGGGGGACAGATACGCAGTATTTT.

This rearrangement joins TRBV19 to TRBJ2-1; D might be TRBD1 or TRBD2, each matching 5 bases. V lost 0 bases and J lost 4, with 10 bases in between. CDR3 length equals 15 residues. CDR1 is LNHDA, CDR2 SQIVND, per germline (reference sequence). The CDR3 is CASSIDTGLYNEQFF. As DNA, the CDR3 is TGTGCCAGTAGTATAGATACGGGGCTGTACAATGAGCAGTTCTTC.

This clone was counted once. The CDR3 protein is CASSTLETQYF. The CDR3 bases are TGTGCCAGCAGCACCTTAGAGACCCAGTACTTC. V and J are TRBV5-5 and TRBJ2-5; D gene unclear. Germline V gives CDR1 SGHKS, CDR2 YYEKEE (reference sequence). This CDR3 is 11 amino acids long. V gave up 4 bases and J gave up 4 bases, with 5 bases separating them.

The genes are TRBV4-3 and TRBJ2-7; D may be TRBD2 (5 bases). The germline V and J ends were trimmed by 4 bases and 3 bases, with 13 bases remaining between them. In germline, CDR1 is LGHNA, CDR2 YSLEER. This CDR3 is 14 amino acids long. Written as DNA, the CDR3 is TGCGCCAGCAGCCTCACTTTGGGAGACTACGAGCAGTACTTC. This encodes CASSLTLGDYEQYF.

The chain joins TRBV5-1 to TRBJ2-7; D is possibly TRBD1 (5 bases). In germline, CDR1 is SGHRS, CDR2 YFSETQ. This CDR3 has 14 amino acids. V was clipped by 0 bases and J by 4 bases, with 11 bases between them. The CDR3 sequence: CASSLEGREYEQYF. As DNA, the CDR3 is TGCGCCAGCAGCTTGGAGGGCAGGGAATACGAGCAGTACTTC. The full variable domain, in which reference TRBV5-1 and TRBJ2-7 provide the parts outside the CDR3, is KAGVTQTPRYLIKTRGQQVTLSCSPISGHRSVSWYQQTPGQGLQFLFEYFSETQRNKGNFPGRFSGRQFSNSRSEMNVSTLELGDSALYLCASSLEGREYEQYFGPGTRLTVT.

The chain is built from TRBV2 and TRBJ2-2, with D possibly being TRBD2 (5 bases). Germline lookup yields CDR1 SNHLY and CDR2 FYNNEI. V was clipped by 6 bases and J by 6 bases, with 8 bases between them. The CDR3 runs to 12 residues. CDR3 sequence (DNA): TGTGCCAGCAGGGACTCCGCCGGGGAGCTGTTTTTT. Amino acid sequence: CASRDSAGELFF.

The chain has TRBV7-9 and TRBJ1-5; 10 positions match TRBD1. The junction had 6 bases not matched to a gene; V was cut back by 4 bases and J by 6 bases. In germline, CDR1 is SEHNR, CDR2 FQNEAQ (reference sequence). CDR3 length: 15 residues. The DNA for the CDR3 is TGTGCCAGCAGCTCGACCGGGACAGGGGTTCAGCCCCAGCATTTT. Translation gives CASSSTGTGVQPQHF.

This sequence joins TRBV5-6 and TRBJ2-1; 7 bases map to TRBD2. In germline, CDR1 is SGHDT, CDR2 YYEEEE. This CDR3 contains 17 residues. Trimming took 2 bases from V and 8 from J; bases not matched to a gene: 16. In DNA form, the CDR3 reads TGTGCCAGCAGCTTTCCTAACTTGGGCGGGAGTGACGATGAGCAGTTCTTC. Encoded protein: CASSFPNLGGSDDEQFF.

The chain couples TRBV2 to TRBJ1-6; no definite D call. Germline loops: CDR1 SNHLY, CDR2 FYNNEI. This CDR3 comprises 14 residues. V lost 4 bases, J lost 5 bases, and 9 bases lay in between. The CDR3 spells CASSVVRNNSPLHF. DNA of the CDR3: TGTGCCAGCAGTGTGGTCCGGAATAATTCACCCCTCCACTTT.

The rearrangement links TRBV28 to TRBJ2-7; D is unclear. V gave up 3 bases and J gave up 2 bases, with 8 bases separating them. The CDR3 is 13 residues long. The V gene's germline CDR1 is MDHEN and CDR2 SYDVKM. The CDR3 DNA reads TGTGCCAGCAGTTTCGGTCCTACCTACGAGCAGTACTTC. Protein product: CASSFGPTYEQYF.

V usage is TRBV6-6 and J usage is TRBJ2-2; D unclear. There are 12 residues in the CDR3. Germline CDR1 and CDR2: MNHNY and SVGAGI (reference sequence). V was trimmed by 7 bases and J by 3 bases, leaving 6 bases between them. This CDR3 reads CASTLYTGELFF. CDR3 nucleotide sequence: TGTGCCAGCACTTTATACACCGGGGAGCTGTTTTTT.

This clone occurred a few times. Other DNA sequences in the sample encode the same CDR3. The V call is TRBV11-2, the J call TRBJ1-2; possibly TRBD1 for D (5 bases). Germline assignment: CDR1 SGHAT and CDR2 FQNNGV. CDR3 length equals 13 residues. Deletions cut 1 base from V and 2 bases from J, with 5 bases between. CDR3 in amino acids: CASSLGQNYGYTF. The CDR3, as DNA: TGTGCCAGCAGCTTAGGACAGAACTATGGCTACACCTTC. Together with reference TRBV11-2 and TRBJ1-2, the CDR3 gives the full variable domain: EAGVAQSPRYKIIEKRQSVAFWCNPISGHATLYWYQQILGQGPKLLIQFQNNGVVDDSQLPKDRFSAERLKGVDSTLKIQPAKLEDSAVYLCASSLGQNYGYTFGSGTRLTVV.

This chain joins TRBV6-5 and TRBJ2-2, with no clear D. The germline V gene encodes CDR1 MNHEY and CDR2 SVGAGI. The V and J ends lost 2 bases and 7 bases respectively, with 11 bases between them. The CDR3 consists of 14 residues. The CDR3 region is CASSYRSGIGELFF. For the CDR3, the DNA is TGTGCCAGCAGTTACAGATCCGGTATCGGGGAGCTGTTTTTT.

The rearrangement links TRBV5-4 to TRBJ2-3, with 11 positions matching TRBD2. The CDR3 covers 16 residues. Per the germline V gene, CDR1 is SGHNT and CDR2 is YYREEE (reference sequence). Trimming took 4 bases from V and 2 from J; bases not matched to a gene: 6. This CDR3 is CASSLRLAGPTDTQYF. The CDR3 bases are TGTGCCAGCAGCCTACGACTAGCGGGGCCCACAGATACGCAGTATTTT.

CDR3 sequence: CAWASGDTQYF. The CDR3 nucleotides are TGTGCCTGGGCCTCCGGGGATACGCAGTATTTT. The chain couples TRBV30 to TRBJ2-3; D unresolved. Per the germline V gene, CDR1 is GTSNPN and CDR2 is SVGIG (reference sequence). Between the trimmed V and J ends, which lost 5 bases and 6 bases, there was a span of 9 bases. The CDR3 has 11 residues.

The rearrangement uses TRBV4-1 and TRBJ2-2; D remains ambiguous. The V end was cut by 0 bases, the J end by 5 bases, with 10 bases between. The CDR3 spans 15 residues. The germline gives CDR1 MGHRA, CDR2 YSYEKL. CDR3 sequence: CASSQDKGRTGELFF. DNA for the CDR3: TGCGCCAGCAGCCAAGATAAAGGAAGGACCGGGGAGCTGTTTTTT.

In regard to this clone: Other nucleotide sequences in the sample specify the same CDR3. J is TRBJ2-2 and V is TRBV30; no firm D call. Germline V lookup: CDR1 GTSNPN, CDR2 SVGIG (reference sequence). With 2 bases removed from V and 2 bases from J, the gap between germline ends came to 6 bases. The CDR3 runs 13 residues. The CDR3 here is CAWSPLNTGELFF. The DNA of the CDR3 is TGTGCCTGGAGTCCCCTTAACACCGGGGAGCTGTTTTTT. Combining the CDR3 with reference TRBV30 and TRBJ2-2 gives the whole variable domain SQTIHQWPATLVQPVGSPLSLECTVEGTSNPNLYWYRQAAGRGLQLLFYSVGIGQISSEVPQNLSASRPQDRQFILSSKKLLLSDSGFYLCAWSPLNTGELFFGEGSRLTVL.